The TCR beta chain described here comes from a study of blood T cell repertoires in COVID-19. Profiled with immunoSEQ multiplex PCR; TCRdb holds only in-frame clones, not every one. The sample has 300,000 to 400,000 clones, about 90% seen once. CDR3 length: 17 amino acids. The germline V and J ends were trimmed by 4 bases and 1 base, with 20 bases remaining between them. The germline CDR1 and CDR2 sequences are SGDLS and YYNGEE. V is TRBV9 and J is TRBJ1-1; a possible D gene is TRBD1 (5 bases). Sequencing used PBMCs or T cells enriched from blood (not recorded which). This clonotype originated in a woman between 25 and 40 years old who had recovered from COVID-19. DNA for the CDR3: TGTGCCAGCAGCCTTGCTGGGGCAGCAGATGGGAACACTGAAGCTTTCTTT. It is translated as CASSLAGAADGNTEAFF.